This T cell receptor (beta chain) was retrieved from a study of OX40 agonist ivuxolimab in advanced cancers. TCRdb's table, derived via immunoSEQ multiplex PCR, lists solely in-frame clones and lacks some. This repertoire shows about 22,000 clones, about 88% found once; its top ten account for 34%. About this clone: Its antigen is unknown.

Study-level findings and limits: By week 6 at 0.1 to 3.0 mg/kg, blood CD4+ and CD8+ T cells had expanded clonally.

Per germline, CDR1 MNHEY and CDR2 SVGAGI. The CDR3 runs 13 residues. V lost 6 bases and J 5 bases, leaving 13 bases between the germline ends. Source: CD4+ or CD8+ T cells sorted from blood, taken in a trial of the OX40 agonist ivuxolimab. This receptor was identified in an adult with an advanced solid tumor such as melanoma, head and neck, liver or kidney cancer. The V gene is TRBV6-5, the J gene TRBJ1-2; D might be TRBD1 (6 bases). The CDR3 loop reads CASSANTGYGYTF. Written as DNA, the CDR3 is TGTGCCAGCAGCGCCAATACAGGGTATGGCTACACCTTC.